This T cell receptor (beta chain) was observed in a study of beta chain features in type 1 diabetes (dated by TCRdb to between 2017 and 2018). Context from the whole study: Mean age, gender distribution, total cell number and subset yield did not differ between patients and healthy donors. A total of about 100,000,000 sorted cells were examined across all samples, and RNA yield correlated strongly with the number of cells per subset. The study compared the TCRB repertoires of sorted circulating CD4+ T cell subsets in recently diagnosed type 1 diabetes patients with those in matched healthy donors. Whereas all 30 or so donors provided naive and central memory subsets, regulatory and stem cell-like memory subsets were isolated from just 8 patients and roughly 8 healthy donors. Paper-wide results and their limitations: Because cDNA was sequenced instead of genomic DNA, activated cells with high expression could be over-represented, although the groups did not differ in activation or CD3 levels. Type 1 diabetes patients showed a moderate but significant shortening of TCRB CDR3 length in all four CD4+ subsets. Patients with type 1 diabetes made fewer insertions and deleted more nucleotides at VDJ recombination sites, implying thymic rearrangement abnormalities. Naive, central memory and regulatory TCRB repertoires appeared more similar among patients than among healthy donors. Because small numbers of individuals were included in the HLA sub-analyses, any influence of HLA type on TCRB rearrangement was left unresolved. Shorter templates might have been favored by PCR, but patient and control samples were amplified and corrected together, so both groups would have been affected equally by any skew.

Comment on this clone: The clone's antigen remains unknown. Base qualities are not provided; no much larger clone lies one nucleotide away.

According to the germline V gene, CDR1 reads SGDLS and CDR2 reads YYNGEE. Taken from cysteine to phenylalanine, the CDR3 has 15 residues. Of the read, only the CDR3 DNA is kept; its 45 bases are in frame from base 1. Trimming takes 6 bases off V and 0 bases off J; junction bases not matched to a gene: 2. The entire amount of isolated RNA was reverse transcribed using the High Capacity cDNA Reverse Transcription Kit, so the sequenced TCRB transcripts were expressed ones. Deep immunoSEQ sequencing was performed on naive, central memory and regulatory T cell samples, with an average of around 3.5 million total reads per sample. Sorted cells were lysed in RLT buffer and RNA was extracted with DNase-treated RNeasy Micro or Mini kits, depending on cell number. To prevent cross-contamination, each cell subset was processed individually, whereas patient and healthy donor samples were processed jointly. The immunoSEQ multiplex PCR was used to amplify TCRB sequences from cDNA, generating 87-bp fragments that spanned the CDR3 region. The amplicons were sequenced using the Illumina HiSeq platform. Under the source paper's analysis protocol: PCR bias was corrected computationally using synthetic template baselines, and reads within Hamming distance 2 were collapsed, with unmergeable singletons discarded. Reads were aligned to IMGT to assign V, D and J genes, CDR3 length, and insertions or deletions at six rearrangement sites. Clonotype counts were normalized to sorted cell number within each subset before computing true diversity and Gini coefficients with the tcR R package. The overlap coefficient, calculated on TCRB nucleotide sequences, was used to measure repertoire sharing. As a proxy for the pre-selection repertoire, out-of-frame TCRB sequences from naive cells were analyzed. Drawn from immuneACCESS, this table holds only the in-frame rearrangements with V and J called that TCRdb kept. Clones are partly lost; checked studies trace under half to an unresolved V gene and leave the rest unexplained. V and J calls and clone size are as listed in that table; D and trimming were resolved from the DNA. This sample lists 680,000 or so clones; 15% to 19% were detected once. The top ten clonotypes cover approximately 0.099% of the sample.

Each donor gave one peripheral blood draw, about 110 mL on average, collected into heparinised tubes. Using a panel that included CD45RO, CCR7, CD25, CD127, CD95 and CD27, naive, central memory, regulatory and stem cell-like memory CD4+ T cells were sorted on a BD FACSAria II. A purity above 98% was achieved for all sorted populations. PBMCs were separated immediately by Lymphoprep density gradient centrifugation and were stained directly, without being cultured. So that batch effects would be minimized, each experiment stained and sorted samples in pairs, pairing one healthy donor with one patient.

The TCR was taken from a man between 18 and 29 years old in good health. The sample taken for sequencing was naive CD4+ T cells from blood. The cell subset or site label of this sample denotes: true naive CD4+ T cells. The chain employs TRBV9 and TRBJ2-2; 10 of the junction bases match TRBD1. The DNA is TGTGCCAGCACAGGACAGGGGGCGAACACCGGGGAGCTGTTTTTT. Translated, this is CASTGQGANTGELFF.